Here is one T cell receptor (beta chain) with its context. Its antigen is undetermined. The treatment is: oral pan-JAK inhibitor, 5-10 mg twice daily. Lesional scalp punch biopsies and peripheral blood were collected from alopecia areata patients. Cell sorting was applied to PBMCs, and CD4+ and CD8+ T cells were collected. cDNA serving as the sequencing template came from extracted, reverse transcribed RNA. Produced via immunoSEQ multiplex PCR; TCRdb's table is partial and in-frame only. This repertoire shows around 150,000 clones, 82% found once; its top ten account for just under 25%. The sample is drawn from a study of CD8+ T cells in alopecia areata. Study-wide results and limits: A great number of expanded lesional clones endured in scalp and blood during tofacitinib. Clonality in the scalp and expanded CD8+ clones ranked among the top 100 were significantly decreased by tofacitinib.

The sample here was CD8+ T cells sorted from blood, taken at week 4, from a patient treated with tofacitinib. This clonotype originated in a human donor with alopecia areata.

The DNA of the CDR3 is TGCGCCAGCAGCTTCCGGGACCGCCAGTACTTC. Translated: CASSFRDRQYF. The chain couples TRBV5-1 to TRBJ2-7; the D gene could be TRBD1 or TRBD2 (5 bases each). The CDR3 length is 11 residues. Trimming pared 2 bases from V and 10 bases from J, leaving 10 bases between. Germline V lookup: CDR1 SGHRS, CDR2 YFSETQ. The whole variable domain, remainder taken from reference TRBV5-1 and TRBJ2-7, is KAGVTQTPRYLIKTRGQQVTLSCSPISGHRSVSWYQQTPGQGLQFLFEYFSETQRNKGNFPGRFSGRQFSNSRSEMNVSTLELGDSALYLCASSFRDRQYFGPGTRLTVT.